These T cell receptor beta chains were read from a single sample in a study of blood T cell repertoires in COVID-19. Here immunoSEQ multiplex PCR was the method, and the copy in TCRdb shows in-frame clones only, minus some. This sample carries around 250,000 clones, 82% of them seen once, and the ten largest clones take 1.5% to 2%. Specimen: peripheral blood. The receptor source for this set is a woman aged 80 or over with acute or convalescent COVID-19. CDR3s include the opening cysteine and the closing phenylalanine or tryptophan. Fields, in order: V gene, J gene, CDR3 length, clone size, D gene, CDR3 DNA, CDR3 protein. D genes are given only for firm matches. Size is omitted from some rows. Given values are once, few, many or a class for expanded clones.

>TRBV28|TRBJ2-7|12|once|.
TGTGCCAGCAGAGCTGTCAATTACGAGCAGTACTTC
CASRAVNYEQYF
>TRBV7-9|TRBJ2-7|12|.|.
TGTGCCAGCAGCTTAGTGGCGGGCGAGCAGTACTTC
CASSLVAGEQYF
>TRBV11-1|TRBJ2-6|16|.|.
TGTGCCAGCAGCTGGACAGTCAGCTCTGGGGCCAACGTCCTGACTTTC
CASSWTVSSGANVLTF
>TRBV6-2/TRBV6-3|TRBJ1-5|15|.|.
TGTGCCAGCAGTTACGAGGCAGGGGGCAATCAGCCCCAGCATTTT
CASSYEAGGNQPQHF
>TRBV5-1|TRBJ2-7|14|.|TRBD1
TGCGCCAGCAGACCCGGGACAGAGATGGGGGAGCAGTACTTC
CASRPGTEMGEQYF
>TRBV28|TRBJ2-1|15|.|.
TGTGCCAGCAACCGGTTGCGAACACGGGGAAATGAGCAGTTCTTC
CASNRLRTRGNEQFF
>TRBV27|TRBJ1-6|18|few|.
TGTGCCAGCAGTTTATCCCCCCCAGTGACAGTCTATAATTCACCCCTCCACTTT
CASSLSPPVTVYNSPLHF
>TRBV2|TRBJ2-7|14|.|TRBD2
TGTGCCAGCAGAGGGACTAGCGGTACATACGAGCAGTACTTC
CASRGTSGTYEQYF
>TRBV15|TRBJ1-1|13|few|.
TGTGCCACCAGCAGAGGGGGAGGTAGGGGAGCTTTCTTT
CATSRGGGRGAFF
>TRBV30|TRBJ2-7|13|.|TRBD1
TGTGCCTGGCGCAGGGACAGGGGAACCGAGCAGTACTTC
CAWRRDRGTEQYF
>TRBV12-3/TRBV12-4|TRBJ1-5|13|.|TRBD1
TGTGCCAGCAGTCGGGACAGGGCAAATCCCCAGCATTTT
CASSRDRANPQHF
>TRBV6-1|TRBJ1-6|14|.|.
TGTGCCAGCAGTGAAATCTCCAGTAATTCACCCCTCCACTTT
CASSEISSNSPLHF
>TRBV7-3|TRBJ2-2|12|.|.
TGTGCCAGCAGCCCGGGAGACGGGGAGCTGTTTTTT
CASSPGDGELFF
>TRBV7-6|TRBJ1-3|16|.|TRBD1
TGTGCCAGCAGCTTAGCAGGACAGGGCGCCGTCAACACCATATATTTT
CASSLAGQGAVNTIYF
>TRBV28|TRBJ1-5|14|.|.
TGTGCCAGCGAAAGTCCCTCCCGGCGGCAGCCCCAGCATTTT
CASESPSRRQPQHF
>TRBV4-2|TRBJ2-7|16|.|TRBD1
TGTGCCAGCAGCCAAGGATTGGAACAGGGGGCTTACGAGCAGTACTTC
CASSQGLEQGAYEQYF
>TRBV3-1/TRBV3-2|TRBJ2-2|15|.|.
TGTGCCAGCAGCCACTACAGTGCGAACACCGGGGAGCTGTTTTTT
CASSHYSANTGELFF
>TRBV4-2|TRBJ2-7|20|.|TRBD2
TGTGCCAGCAGCCAAGTGGTACAGCTCCGGACTAGCGGGGACCCCTACGAGCAGTACTTC
CASSQVVQLRTSGDPYEQYF
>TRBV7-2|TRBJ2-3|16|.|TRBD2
TGTGCCAGCAGCTCAGACTGGGGACTAGCTGCAGATACGCAGTATTTT
CASSSDWGLAADTQYF
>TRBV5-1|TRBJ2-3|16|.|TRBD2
TGCGCCAGCAGCTTGGCCCTAGCGGGAGTGTCAGATACGCAGTATTTT
CASSLALAGVSDTQYF
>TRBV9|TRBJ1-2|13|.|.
TGTGCCAGCAGCGGGGGGCGCGTGTATGGCTACACCTTC
CASSGGRVYGYTF
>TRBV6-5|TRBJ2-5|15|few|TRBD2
TGTGCCAGCAGTTTCACTAGCGGGGGGCTCCAGACCCAGTACTTC
CASSFTSGGLQTQYF
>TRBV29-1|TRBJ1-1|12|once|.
TGCAGCGCCCTAACAGGGCTCACTGAAGCTTTCTTT
CSALTGLTEAFF
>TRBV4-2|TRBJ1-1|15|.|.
TGTGCCAGCAGCCAAGATCGGGGAAGGAACACTGAAGCTTTCTTT
CASSQDRGRNTEAFF
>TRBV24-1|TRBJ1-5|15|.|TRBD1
TGTGCCACCAGTGACCGGACAGGGCCGGGTCAGCCCCAGCATTTT
CATSDRTGPGQPQHF
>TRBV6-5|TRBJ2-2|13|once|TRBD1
TGTGCCAGCATCAGCAGGGGGCCCGGGGAGCTGTTTTTT
CASISRGPGELFF
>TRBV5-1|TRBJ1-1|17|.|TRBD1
TGCGCCAGCAGCGTATACACACAGGGGCCTCGGGAGGGTGAAGCTTTCTTT
CASSVYTQGPREGEAFF
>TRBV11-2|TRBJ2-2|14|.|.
TGTGCCAGCAGCTTAGTCGTGGCCACCGGGGAGCTGTTTTTT
CASSLVVATGELFF
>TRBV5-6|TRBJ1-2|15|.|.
TGTGCCAGCAGGGGAGCACCCCTAAGGAACTATGGCTACACCTTC
CASRGAPLRNYGYTF
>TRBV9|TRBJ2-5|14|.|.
TGTGCCAGCAGCTCCCAGGAGCGGGCCCGGACCCAGTACTTC
CASSSQERARTQYF
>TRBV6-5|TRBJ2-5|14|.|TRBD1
TGTGCCAGCACCGGGGACAGGGCCCAAGAGACCCAGTACTTC
CASTGDRAQETQYF
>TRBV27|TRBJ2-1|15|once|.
TGTGCCAGCAGTTTATGGGTCCGACGGGACAATGAGCAGTTCTTC
CASSLWVRRDNEQFF
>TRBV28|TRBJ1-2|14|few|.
TGTGCCAGCAGTTTAATCGCGGGGACCTATGGCTACACCTTC
CASSLIAGTYGYTF
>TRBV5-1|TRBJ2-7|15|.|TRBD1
TGCGCCAGCAGCTTCTTGGGACAGATCTCCTACGAGCAGTACTTC
CASSFLGQISYEQYF
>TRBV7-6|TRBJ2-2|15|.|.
TGTGCCAGCAGCCCAGGGGGGCAGGTTGGCGGGGAGCTGTTTTTT
CASSPGGQVGGELFF
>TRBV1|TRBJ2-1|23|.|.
TGCACCAGCAGCCAAGATCGGCCCCCCGCGGGACTAGCGGGAGGGAGCTCCTACAATGAGCAGTTCTTC
CTSSQDRPPAGLAGGSSYNEQFF
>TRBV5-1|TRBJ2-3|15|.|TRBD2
TGCGCCAGCAGTTACGCTAGCGGGAGCACAGATACGCAGTATTTT
CASSYASGSTDTQYF
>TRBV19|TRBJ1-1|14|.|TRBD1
TGTGCCAGTAGTCAACGACAGGGGGGCACTGAAGCTTTCTTT
CASSQRQGGTEAFF
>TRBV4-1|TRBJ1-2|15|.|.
TGCGCCAGCAGCCAAGTCCAGGGTGCGAGTTGGGGCTACACCTTC
CASSQVQGASWGYTF
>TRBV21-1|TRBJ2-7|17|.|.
TGTGCCAGCAGCAAAGTTAGATGGGAGCGGGGGGACTACGAGCAGTACTTC
CASSKVRWERGDYEQYF
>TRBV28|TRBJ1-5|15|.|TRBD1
TGTGCCAGCAGTTCAGGGGGCGCGAGCAATCAGCCCCAGCATTTT
CASSSGGASNQPQHF
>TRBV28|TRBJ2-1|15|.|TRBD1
TGTGCCAGCAGTCCCCGGGACAGCCTCTACAATGAGCAGTTCTTC
CASSPRDSLYNEQFF
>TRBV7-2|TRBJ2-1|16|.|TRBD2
TGTGCCAGCAGCCATCGAAGGACTAGCGGATTCAATGAGCAGTTCTTC
CASSHRRTSGFNEQFF
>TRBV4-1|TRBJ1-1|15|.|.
TGCGCCAGCAGCCAAGAAAGCAGGGGAAGCACTGAAGCTTTCTTT
CASSQESRGSTEAFF
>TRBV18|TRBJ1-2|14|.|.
TGTGCCAGCTCACTGGGGGCTCAGGGGTATGGCTACACCTTC
CASSLGAQGYGYTF
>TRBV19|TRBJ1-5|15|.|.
TGTGCCAGTAGTATAGATCGGGCACAGGCAAGAACCCAGCATTTT
CASSIDRAQARTQHF
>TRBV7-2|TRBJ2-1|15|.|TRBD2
TGTGCCAGCAGCTCTTATGTGGTGGAAGCGGGGGGGCAGTTCTTC
CASSSYVVEAGGQFF
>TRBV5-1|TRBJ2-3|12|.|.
TGCGCCAGCAGCTTGGACAGAGATACGCAGTATTTT
CASSLDRDTQYF
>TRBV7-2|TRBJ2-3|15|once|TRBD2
TGTGCCAGCAGCTTTCGGACTAGCGGGGTAGATACGCAGTATTTT
CASSFRTSGVDTQYF
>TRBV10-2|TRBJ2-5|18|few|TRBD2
TGCGCCAGCAGTGGCCCCCGGACTAGCGGGGGGGCGCGGGAGACCCAGTACTTC
CASSGPRTSGGARETQYF
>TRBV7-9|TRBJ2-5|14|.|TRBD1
TGTGCCAGCAGCTTGGACAGGGGGATAGAGACCCAGTACTTC
CASSLDRGIETQYF
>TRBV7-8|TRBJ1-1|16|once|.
TGTGCCAGCAGCTTATTTAGTCGGGATCTGAACACTGAAGCTTTCTTT
CASSLFSRDLNTEAFF
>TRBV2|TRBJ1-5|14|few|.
TGTGCCAGCAGTGAAGACAGGGCCCGAACGCCCCAGCATTTT
CASSEDRARTPQHF
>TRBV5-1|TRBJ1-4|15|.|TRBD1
TGCGCCAGCAGCTTGCAGGGACAGGGAAGTGAAAAACTGTTTTTT
CASSLQGQGSEKLFF
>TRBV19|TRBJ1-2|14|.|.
TGTGCCAGTACCCCGGTCGGGGGTGTTCAAGGCTACACCTTC
CASTPVGGVQGYTF
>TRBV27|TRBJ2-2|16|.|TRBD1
TGTGCCAGCAGGGGATTGGGACAGGGGAACACCGGGGAGCTGTTTTTT
CASRGLGQGNTGELFF
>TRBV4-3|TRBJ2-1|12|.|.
TGCGCCAGCAGCCAAGATTTAAATGAGCAGTTCTTC
CASSQDLNEQFF
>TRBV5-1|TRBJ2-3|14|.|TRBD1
TGCGCCAGCCTTGAGGGGGCAAGTACAGATACGCAGTATTTT
CASLEGASTDTQYF